This T cell receptor (beta chain) was recorded in a study of early T cells in non-severe SARS-CoV-2 infection. Background on the study: Chains were not paired, and sequencing was done on bulk RNA from unsorted whole blood.

Unique molecular identifiers were added to individual cDNA molecules. TCRdb re-called the 5' RACE reads through MiXCR, storing one row per CDR3 protein. The sample shows about 100,000 distinct CDR3 sequences, about 13% of them seen only once. On this clonotype: The target antigen is unknown.

Study-wide points: Private and CD4 specificities were missed by VDJdb matching, which favored anti-spike CD8 responses.

Germline-derived CDR1 and CDR2 are SQVTM and ANQGSEA. The CDR3 has 14 residues. The trim removed 6 bases at V and 3 bases at J, leaving 7 bases unmatched. Sequenced: whole blood. The clonotype comes from an adult who was a healthcare worker with PCR-confirmed SARS-CoV-2 infection or an uninfected control (not recorded which). The J gene is TRBJ2-2, the V gene TRBV29-1; 7 bases map to TRBD1. Here the CDR3 DNA reads TGCAGCGTGCAAAAGGGGGCGCACACCGGGGAGCTGTTTTTT. As protein: CSVQKGAHTGELFF.